This TCR beta chain was identified during a study of PD-1 blockade in classical Hodgkin lymphoma. Following autologous stem cell transplantation, relapse occurred in every patient, and exposure to brentuximab vedotin varied. Method: immunoSEQ multiplex PCR; TCRdb's copy keeps in-frame clones and lacks some. The sample lists about 41,000 clones, approximately 80% occurring once. Per the germline V gene, CDR1 is MDHEN and CDR2 is SYDVKM. V was shortened by 9 bases and J by 7 bases, with 13 bases between the two germline ends. This CDR3 is 12 amino acids long. The gene calls are TRBV28 and TRBJ1-5; no firm D call. This TCR was sampled from a human donor with classical Hodgkin lymphoma. The source material was peripheral blood mononuclear cells (PBMCs), sampled at baseline. This CDR3 is CASRVLAQPQHF. DNA for the CDR3: TGTGCCAGTCGGGTCTTGGCCCAGCCCCAGCATTTT.